These 21 T cell receptor beta chains came from one sample sequenced in a study of blood T cells in healthy people across ages. Combining a sample-barcoded 5' primer with a J-beta primer mix, a second PCR ran for about 7 to 11 cycles. TCRdb re-called the 5' RACE reads through MiXCR, storing one row per CDR3 protein. The sample consists of about 1.5 million distinct CDR3 sequences, approximately 38% of them appearing once. Material: blood. These receptors were collected from a woman in her late teens or twenties in good health.

This rearrangement joins TRBV12-1 to TRBJ2-1; no check of the table's D call, TRBD1, against the DNA was made. TRBV12-1 is a pseudogene. The CDR3 consists of 8 residues. CDR3 loop: CPDNEQFF. CDR3 nucleotides: TGCCCGGACAATGAGCAGTTCTTC.

V and J are TRBV4-1 and TRBJ1-5, with 9 nucleotides matching TRBD1. From germline, CDR1 is MGHRA and CDR2 YSYEKL. Trimming removed 2 bases from V and 2 bases from J; junction bases left unmatched: 10. The CDR3 runs 18 residues. This chain's CDR3 is CASSQLGTGPGGNQPQHF. DNA for the CDR3: TGCGCCAGCAGCCAATTGGGGACAGGGCCTGGAGGCAATCAGCCCCAGCATTTT.

V usage is TRBV4-1 and J usage is TRBJ2-7; perhaps TRBD1 as D (6 bases). The CDR3 is 14 residues long. V lost 4 bases and J 4 bases, leaving 14 bases between the germline ends. The germline CDR1 and CDR2 sequences are MGHRA and YSYEKL. CDR3 coding DNA: TGCGCCAGCAGCCTGAGACAGGAGGAATACGAGCAGTACTTC. Translated, it gives CASSLRQEEYEQYF.

V gene TRBV15 combines with J gene TRBJ1-2, with D possibly matching TRBD1 (5 bases). The CDR3 loop spans 15 amino acids. The V and J ends lost 3 bases and 0 bases respectively, with 11 bases between them. CDR1 and CDR2 (germline): LNHNV, YYDKDF (reference sequence). CDR3 DNA: TGTGCCACCAGCAGGGATCGACAGTCTAACTATGGCTACACCTTC. This codes for CATSRDRQSNYGYTF.

This clonotype was counted ten times or more. The chain joins TRBV3-1 to TRBJ2-3; TRBD2 matches 14 bases. In germline, CDR1 is LGHDT, CDR2 YNNKEL (reference sequence). The V and J ends lost 1 base and 8 bases, in that order; junction bases with no gene match: 2. This CDR3 comprises 15 residues. The DNA of the CDR3 is TGTGCCAGCAGCCAAGGGACTAGCGGGAGGACTACGCAGTATTTT. Its protein product is CASSQGTSGRTTQYF.

The chain couples TRBV21-1 to TRBJ2-5; the D call of TRBD1 is as the table states it, not checked on the DNA. TRBV21-1 is assigned pseudogene status. The CDR3 has 15 amino acids. Here the CDR3 DNA reads TGTGCCAGCAGCATTCGACAGGGTTGGCCAGAGACCCAGTACTTC. Amino acids: CASSIRQGWPETQYF.

This clonotype appeared a few times. The chain recombines TRBV2 with TRBJ2-1; 10 nucleotides align to TRBD1. Trimming at V came to 5 bases and at J to 6 bases, leaving 7 bases not matched to a gene. There are 15 residues in the CDR3. Germline-derived CDR1 and CDR2 are SNHLY and FYNNEI. Here the CDR3 reads CASSTRQGASNEQFF. For the CDR3, the DNA is TGTGCCAGCAGTACAAGACAGGGGGCTAGCAATGAGCAGTTCTTC.

J is TRBJ2-3 and V is TRBV20-1; the D gene is possibly TRBD2 (7 bases). Per the germline V gene, CDR1 is DFQATT and CDR2 is SNEGSKA (reference sequence). There are 15 residues in the CDR3. The CDR3 coding sequence is TGCAGCGCCTTGGGAGGGGGACTAAGGTCAGATACGCAGTATTTT. Translated, it gives CSALGGGLRSDTQYF.

The V and J genes are TRBV20-1 and TRBJ2-1; D assignment may be TRBD1 or TRBD2 (5 bases each). CDR1 is DFQATT and CDR2 is SNEGSKA in the germline V gene (reference sequence). The CDR3 runs 16 residues. V lost 5 bases and J lost 6, with 23 bases in between. DNA for the CDR3: TGCAGTGCTGCCCAGACGGGGCGGCTAGTTGTCAATGAGCAGTTCTTC. Translated, it gives CSAAQTGRLVVNEQFF.

This sequence joins TRBV20-1 and TRBJ2-3; 8 bases map to TRBD2. Germline loops: CDR1 DFQATT, CDR2 SNEGSKA (reference sequence). The CDR3 loop spans 15 amino acids. The trim removed 0 bases at V and 5 bases at J, leaving 7 bases unmatched. The CDR3 coding sequence is TGCAGTGCTAGAGATGGGGGACTAGACATAGATACGCAGTATTTT. Encoded protein: CSARDGGLDIDTQYF.

The V gene is TRBV4-1, the J gene TRBJ1-2; TRBD1 might be the D (6 bases). This CDR3 has 17 amino acids. Germline CDR1 is MGHRA and CDR2 is YSYEKL. The ends were cut back, 1 base at V and 6 bases at J, with 21 bases in the middle. The CDR3 here is CASSQVRTVPTGHGYTF. CDR3 DNA: TGCGCCAGCAGCCAAGTAAGGACTGTACCGACAGGCCATGGCTACACCTTC.

The chain recombines TRBV2 with TRBJ1-1, with D perhaps matching TRBD1 (6 bases). This CDR3 is 13 amino acids long. CDR1 and CDR2 (germline): SNHLY, FYNNEI. Trimming took off 4 bases at V and 4 bases at J, with 10 bases between the two ends. CDR3 sequence reads: CASSGPGVTEAFF. The CDR3, as DNA: TGTGCCAGCAGTGGGCCAGGGGTCACTGAAGCTTTCTTT.

The rearrangement uses TRBV6-2 or TRBV6-3 and TRBJ2-1; 9 bases are a match to TRBD2. The CDR3 contains 17 residues. The V segment lost 2 bases and the J segment 3 bases; nucleotides outside the gene matches: 8. Germline V gene sequence: CDR1 MNHEY, CDR2 SVGEGT. CDR3 DNA sequence: TGTGCCAGCAGTTACAGGGGGGGACTAGCTGGCTACAATGAGCAGTTCTTC. It is translated as CASSYRGGLAGYNEQFF.

The chain uses TRBV6-1 and TRBJ1-1; D is unresolved. The CDR3 is 13 residues long. CDR1 and CDR2 from the germline V gene are MNHNS and SASEGT. V lost 7 bases and J 3 bases, leaving 12 bases between the germline ends. The CDR3 loop is CASTDGLYTEAFF. CDR3 sequence (DNA): TGTGCCAGCACGGACGGTTTATACACTGAAGCTTTCTTT.

The sample holds a few counts of this clonotype. V gene TRBV27 combines with J gene TRBJ2-7; 8 nucleotides line up with TRBD2. The J segment lost 2 bases and the V segment lost 5 bases, leaving 8 bases of the junction unmatched. The CDR3 covers 15 residues. Germline lookup yields CDR1 MNHEY and CDR2 SMNVEV (reference sequence). CDR3 nucleotides: TGTGCCAGCAGTCCCGAGGCTAGCGGGCCCTACGAGCAGTACTTC. This gives the protein CASSPEASGPYEQYF.

This clonotype was found a few times. The genes are TRBV4-1 and TRBJ1-2, with TRBD1 matching 7 bases. The J segment lost 0 bases and the V segment lost 0 bases, leaving 10 bases of the junction unmatched. Germline assignment: CDR1 MGHRA and CDR2 YSYEKL. This CDR3 region has 18 residues. The CDR3 bases are TGCGCCAGCAGCCAAGATGTAACGCAGGGGGTAGCTAACTATGGCTACACCTTC. This translates into CASSQDVTQGVANYGYTF.

This clonotype was seen a few times. The CDR3 bases are TGCAGTGCTATACCGGGACAGCGAACTTACGAGCAGTACTTC. This gives the protein CSAIPGQRTYEQYF. This chain joins TRBV20-1 and TRBJ2-7; 7 nucleotides match TRBD1. Germline CDR1 reads DFQATT; CDR2 reads SNEGSKA (reference sequence). The CDR3 contains 14 residues. Trimming at V came to 4 bases and at J to 4 bases, leaving 10 bases not matched to a gene.

In this sample, this clonotype turned up a few times. The rearrangement uses TRBV11-2 and TRBJ1-2, with 7 bases that match TRBD1. This CDR3 region has 13 residues. Germline CDR1 reads SGHAT; CDR2 reads FQNNGV. Trimming removed 8 bases from V and 5 bases from J; junction bases left unmatched: 8. The DNA of the CDR3 is TGTGCCAGCCGGACAGGCGAGCTATATGGCTACACCTTC. This gives the protein CASRTGELYGYTF.

The J gene is TRBJ2-5, the V gene TRBV7-9; D call uncertain. The DNA end is a closer match to TRBJ2-7, so the J assignment may be wrong. From germline, CDR1 is SEHNR and CDR2 FQNEAQ (reference sequence). The CDR3 spans 13 residues. In DNA form, the CDR3 reads TGTGCCAGCAGCGTAGAGGTTACCTACGAGCAGTACTTC. Its translation: CASSVEVTYEQYF.

This clonotype has a handful of counts. The gene calls are TRBV6-5 and TRBJ2-7; 11 nucleotides align to TRBD1. The CDR3 has 16 residues. The ends lost 0 bases at V and 3 bases at J; junction bases unmatched: 4. Germline assignment: CDR1 MNHEY and CDR2 SVGAGI. This chain's CDR3 is CASSYSRTGGIYEQYF. The CDR3 nucleotides are TGTGCCAGCAGTTACTCGAGGACAGGGGGCATCTACGAGCAGTACTTC.

As for this clonotype: Relative to the germline gene, one junction end is altered; a read error may explain this. The chain employs TRBV7-2 and TRBJ2-3, with D perhaps matching TRBD2 (6 bases). CDR1 and CDR2 (germline): SGHTA, FQGNSA. The CDR3 is 13 amino acids. This chain's CDR3 is CAGSLGGRDTQYF. For the CDR3, the DNA is TGTGCCGGCAGCTTAGGAGGGCGGGATACGCAGTATTTT.